This note documents a single T cell receptor (beta chain) sequence. The CDR3 extends over 14 amino acids. Trimming pared 5 bases from V and 2 bases from J, leaving 11 bases between. CDR1 SGHTA and CDR2 FQGNSA come from the germline V gene. The source of the sample is a study of T cells in Graves' hyperthyroidism and ophthalmopathy. RNA transcripts yielded amplified TCR beta CDR3 regions. TCR CDR3 regions were first amplified by RT-PCR with HTBI primers. TCRdb used MiXCR to reprocess the multiplex PCR reads, holding one entry per CDR3 protein. The sample consists of around 560,000 distinct CDR3 sequences, 16% of them appearing once.

V is TRBV7-2 and J is TRBJ2-3, with D hard to call. The receptor's source is a woman under 30 with Graves' hyperthyroidism. Input material: blood. CDR3 bases: TGTGCCAGCAGCCGCCCGAACCCCACAGATACGCAGTATTTT. Its translation: CASSRPNPTDTQYF.